This entry features one TCR beta chain sequence. Sequencing used immunoSEQ multiplex PCR; TCRdb keeps in-frame clones, though not all of them. The table has under 100,000 clones, about 90% seen once. Looked up from germline, CDR1 is SGHDT and CDR2 is YYEEEE. J lost 8 bases, V lost 4 bases, and 14 bases had no gene match. This CDR3 has 16 amino acids. The record originates from a study of blood T cell repertoires in COVID-19. The gene calls are TRBV5-6 and TRBJ2-1; the match to TRBD2 covers 8 bases. The sequence was collected from a man aged 45-65 years with active COVID-19. Sequences were obtained from peripheral blood. CDR3 amino acids: CASSGPGRGDPHEQFF. CDR3 bases: TGTGCCAGCAGCGGCCCGGGGCGGGGGGACCCCCATGAGCAGTTCTTC.